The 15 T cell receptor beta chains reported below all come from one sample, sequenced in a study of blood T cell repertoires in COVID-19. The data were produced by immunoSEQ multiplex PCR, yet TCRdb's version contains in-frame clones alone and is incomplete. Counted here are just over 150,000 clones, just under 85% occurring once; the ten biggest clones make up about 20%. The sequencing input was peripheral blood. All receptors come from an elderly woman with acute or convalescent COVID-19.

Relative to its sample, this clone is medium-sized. The CDR3 coding sequence is TGTGCCAGCAGCCTTTCGGACAGGGCTAAGGGCTACACCTTC. It is translated as CASSLSDRAKGYTF. V gene TRBV3-1 (or the pseudogene TRBV3-2) combines with J gene TRBJ1-2; TRBD1 aligns across 8 bases. This CDR3 region has 14 residues. Trimming took 4 bases from V and 8 from J; bases not matched to a gene: 9. The germline V gene encodes CDR1 LGHDT and CDR2 YNNKEL (reference sequence).

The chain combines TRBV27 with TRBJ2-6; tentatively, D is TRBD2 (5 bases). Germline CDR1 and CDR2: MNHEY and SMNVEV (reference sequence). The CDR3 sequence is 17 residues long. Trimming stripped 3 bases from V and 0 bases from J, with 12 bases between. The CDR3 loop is CASSFRATSSGANVLTF. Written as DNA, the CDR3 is TGTGCCAGCAGTTTCCGGGCCACTAGCTCTGGGGCCAACGTCCTGACTTTC.

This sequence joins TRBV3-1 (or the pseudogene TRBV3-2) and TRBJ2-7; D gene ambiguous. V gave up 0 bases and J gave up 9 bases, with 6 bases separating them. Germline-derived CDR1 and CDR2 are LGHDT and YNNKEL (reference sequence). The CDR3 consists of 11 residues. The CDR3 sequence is CASSQDRGQYF. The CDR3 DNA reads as TGTGCCAGCAGCCAAGATAGAGGGCAGTACTTC.

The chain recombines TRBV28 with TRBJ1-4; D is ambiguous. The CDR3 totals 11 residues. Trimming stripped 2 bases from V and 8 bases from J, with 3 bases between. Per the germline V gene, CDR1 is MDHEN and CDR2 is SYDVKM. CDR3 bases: TGTGCCAGCAGTTTAAGCGAAAAACTGTTTTTT. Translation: CASSLSEKLFF.

CDR3 residues: CASSPGGAAVINSPLHF. For the CDR3, the DNA is TGTGCCAGCAGCCCTGGCGGGGCCGCGGTCATTAATTCACCCCTCCACTTT. The V gene is TRBV7-2, the J gene TRBJ1-6; maybe TRBD1 (5 bases). Germline loops: CDR1 SGHTA, CDR2 FQGNSA. Trimming took 5 bases from V and 6 from J, leaving 20 bases between them. CDR3 length: 17 residues.

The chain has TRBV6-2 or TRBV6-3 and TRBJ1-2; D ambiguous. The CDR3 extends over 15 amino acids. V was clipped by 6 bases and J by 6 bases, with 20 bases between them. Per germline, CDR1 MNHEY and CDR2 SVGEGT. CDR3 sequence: CASSPRRYGADGYTF. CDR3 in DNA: TGTGCCAGCAGCCCCAGACGATATGGCGCGGATGGCTACACCTTC.

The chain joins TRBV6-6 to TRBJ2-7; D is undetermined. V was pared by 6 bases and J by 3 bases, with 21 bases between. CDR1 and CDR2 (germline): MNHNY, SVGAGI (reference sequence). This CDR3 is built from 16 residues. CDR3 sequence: CASSLLPTETHYEQYF. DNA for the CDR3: TGTGCCAGCAGCCTACTACCGACCGAGACCCACTACGAGCAGTACTTC.

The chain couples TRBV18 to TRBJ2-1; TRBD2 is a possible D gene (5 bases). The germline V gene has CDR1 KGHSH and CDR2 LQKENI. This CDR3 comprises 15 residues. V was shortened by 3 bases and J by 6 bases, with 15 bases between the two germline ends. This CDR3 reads CASSPGVPPVNEQFF. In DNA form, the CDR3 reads TGTGCCAGCTCACCGGGAGTGCCCCCAGTCAATGAGCAGTTCTTC.

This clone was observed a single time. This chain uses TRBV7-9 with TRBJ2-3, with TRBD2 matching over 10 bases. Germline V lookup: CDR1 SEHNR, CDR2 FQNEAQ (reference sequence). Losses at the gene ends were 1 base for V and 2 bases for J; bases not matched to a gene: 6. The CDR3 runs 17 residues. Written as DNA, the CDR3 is TGTGCCAGCAGCTTAGTGCTAGCGGGAGTGCTCACAGATACGCAGTATTTT. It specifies CASSLVLAGVLTDTQYF.

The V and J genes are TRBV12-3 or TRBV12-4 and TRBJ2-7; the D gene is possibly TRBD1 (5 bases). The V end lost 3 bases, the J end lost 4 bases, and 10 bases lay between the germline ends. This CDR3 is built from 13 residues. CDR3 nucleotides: TGTGCCAGCAGTTTTAGACAGACTTACGAGCAGTACTTC. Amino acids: CASSFRQTYEQYF.

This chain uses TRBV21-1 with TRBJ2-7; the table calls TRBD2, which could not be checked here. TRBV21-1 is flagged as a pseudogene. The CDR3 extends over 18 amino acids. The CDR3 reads CASSKGTSGRAQAYEQYF. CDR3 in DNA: TGTGCCAGCAGCAAAGGGACTAGCGGGAGGGCCCAGGCTTACGAGCAGTACTTC.

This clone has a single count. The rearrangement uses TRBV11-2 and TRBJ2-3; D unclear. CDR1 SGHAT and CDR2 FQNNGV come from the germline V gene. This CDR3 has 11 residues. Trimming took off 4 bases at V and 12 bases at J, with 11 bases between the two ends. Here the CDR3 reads CASSSKHFQYF. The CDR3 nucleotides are TGTGCCAGCAGCTCGAAGCATTTTCAGTATTTT.

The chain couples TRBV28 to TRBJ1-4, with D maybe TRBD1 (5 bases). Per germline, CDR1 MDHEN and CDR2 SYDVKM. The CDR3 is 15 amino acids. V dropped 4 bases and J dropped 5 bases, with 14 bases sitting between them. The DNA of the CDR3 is TGTGCCAGCAGTTCCCGCGGGACGGTGAATGAAAAACTGTTTTTT. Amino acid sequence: CASSSRGTVNEKLFF.

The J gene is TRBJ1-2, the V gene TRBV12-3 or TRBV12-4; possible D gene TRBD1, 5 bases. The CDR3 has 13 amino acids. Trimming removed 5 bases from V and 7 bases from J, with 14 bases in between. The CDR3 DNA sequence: TGTGCCAGCAGTACGAGCGGGGGACGTGGCTACACCTTC. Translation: CASSTSGGRGYTF.

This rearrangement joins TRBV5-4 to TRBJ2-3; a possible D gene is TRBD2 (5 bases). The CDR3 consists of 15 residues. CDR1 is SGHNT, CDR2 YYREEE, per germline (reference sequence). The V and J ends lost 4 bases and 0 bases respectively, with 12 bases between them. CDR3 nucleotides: TGTGCCAGCAGCCCAAGCGGATCTAGCACAGATACGCAGTATTTT. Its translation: CASSPSGSSTDTQYF.